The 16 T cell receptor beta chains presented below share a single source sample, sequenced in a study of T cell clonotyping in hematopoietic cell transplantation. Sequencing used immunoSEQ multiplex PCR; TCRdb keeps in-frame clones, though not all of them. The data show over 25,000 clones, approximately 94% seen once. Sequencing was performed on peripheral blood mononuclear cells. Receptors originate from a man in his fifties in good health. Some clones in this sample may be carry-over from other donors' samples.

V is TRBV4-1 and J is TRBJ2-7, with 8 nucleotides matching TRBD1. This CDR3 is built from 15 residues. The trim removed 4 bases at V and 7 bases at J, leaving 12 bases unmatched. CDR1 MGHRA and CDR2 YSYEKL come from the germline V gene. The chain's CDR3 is CASSRIGTGGEEQYF. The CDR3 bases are TGCGCCAGCAGCCGAATCGGCACAGGGGGAGAGGAGCAGTACTTC.

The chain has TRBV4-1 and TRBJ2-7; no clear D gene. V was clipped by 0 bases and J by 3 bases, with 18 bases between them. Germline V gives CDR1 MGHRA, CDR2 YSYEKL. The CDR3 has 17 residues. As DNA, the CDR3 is TGCGCCAGCAGCCAAGAACTCGGGCAGCCCCTCGGCTACGAGCAGTACTTC. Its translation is CASSQELGQPLGYEQYF.

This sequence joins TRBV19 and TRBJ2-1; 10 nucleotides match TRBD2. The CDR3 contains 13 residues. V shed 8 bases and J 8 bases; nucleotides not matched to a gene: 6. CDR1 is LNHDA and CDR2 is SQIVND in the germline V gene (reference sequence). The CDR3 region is CASSAGGLYEQFF. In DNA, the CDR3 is TGTGCCAGTTCAGCGGGGGGGCTTTATGAGCAGTTCTTC.

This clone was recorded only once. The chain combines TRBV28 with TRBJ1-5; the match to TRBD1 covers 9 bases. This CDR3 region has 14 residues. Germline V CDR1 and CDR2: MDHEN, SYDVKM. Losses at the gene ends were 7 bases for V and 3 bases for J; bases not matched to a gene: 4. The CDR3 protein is CASKNRGPNQPQHF. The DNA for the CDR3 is TGTGCCAGCAAAAACAGGGGGCCCAATCAGCCCCAGCATTTT. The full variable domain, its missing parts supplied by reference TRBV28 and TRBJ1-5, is DVKVTQSSRYLVKRTGEKVFLECVQDMDHENMFWYRQDPGLGLRLIYFSYDVKMKEKGDIPEGYSVSREKKERFSLILESASTNQTSMYLCASKNRGPNQPQHFGDGTRLSIL.

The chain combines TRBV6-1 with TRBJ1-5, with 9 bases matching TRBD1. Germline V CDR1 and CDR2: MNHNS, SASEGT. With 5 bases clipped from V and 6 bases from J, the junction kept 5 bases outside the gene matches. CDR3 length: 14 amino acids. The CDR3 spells CASSKTGGSQPQHF. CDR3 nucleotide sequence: TGTGCCAGCAGTAAGACAGGGGGAAGTCAGCCCCAGCATTTT.

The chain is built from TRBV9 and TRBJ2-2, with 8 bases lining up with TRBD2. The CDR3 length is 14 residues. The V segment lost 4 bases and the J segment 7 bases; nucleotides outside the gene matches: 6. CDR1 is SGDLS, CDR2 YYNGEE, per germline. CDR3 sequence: CASSIFGGVGELFF. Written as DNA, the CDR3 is TGTGCCAGCAGCATCTTCGGGGGGGTCGGGGAGCTGTTTTTT.

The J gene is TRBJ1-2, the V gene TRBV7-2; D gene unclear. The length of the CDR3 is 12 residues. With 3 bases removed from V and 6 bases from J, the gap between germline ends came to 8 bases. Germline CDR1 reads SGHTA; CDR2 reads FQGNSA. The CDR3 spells CASSFIGNGYTF. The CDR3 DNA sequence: TGTGCCAGCAGCTTCATCGGAAATGGCTACACCTTC.

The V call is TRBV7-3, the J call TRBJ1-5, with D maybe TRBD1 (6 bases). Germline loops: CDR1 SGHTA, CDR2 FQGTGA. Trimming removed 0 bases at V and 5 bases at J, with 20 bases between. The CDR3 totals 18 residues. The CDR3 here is CASSLTEGRGSHYQPQHF. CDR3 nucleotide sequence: TGTGCCAGCAGCTTAACGGAAGGCAGGGGCTCCCATTATCAGCCCCAGCATTTT.

The CDR3 coding sequence is TGTGCCAGCAGTCGTGACAGGGGAAATCAGCCCCAGCATTTT. This translates into CASSRDRGNQPQHF. The rearrangement joins TRBV6-1 to TRBJ1-5, with 8 bases lining up with TRBD1. The CDR3 extends over 14 amino acids. After removal of 5 bases from V and 4 bases from J, the junction contained 4 bases not matched to a gene. Germline values: CDR1 MNHNS, CDR2 SASEGT.

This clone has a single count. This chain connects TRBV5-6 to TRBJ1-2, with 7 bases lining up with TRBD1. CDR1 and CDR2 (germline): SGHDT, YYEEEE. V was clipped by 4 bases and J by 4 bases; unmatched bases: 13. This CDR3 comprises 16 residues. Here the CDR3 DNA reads TGTGCCAGCAGCGATGGGACAGCCCTTTCCCTCTATGGCTACACCTTC. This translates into CASSDGTALSLYGYTF. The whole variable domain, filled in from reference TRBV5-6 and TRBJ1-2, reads DAGVTQSPTHLIKTRGQQVTLRCSPKSGHDTVSWYQQALGQGPQFIFQYYEEEERQRGNFPDRFSGHQFPNYSSELNVNALLLGDSALYLCASSDGTALSLYGYTFGSGTRLTVV.

CDR3 residues: CASSGSSGTEAFF. CDR3 DNA sequence: TGTGCCAGCAGCGGGAGTTCGGGTACTGAAGCTTTCTTT. The chain employs TRBV6-5 and TRBJ1-1; D is ambiguous. This CDR3 is built from 13 residues. Looked up from germline, CDR1 is MNHEY and CDR2 is SVGAGI. V lost 6 bases and J 5 bases, leaving 13 bases between the germline ends.

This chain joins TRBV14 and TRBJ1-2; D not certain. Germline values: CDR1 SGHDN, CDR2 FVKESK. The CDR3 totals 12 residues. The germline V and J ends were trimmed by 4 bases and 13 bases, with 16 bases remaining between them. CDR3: CASSPQQSSTTF. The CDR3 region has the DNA TGTGCCAGCAGCCCGCAACAGTCTTCCACCACCTTC.

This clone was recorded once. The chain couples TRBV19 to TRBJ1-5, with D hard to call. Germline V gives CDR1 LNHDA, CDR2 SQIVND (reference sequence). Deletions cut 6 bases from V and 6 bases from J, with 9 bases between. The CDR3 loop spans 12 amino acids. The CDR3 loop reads CASSPRLQPQHF. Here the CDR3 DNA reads TGTGCCAGTAGCCCCAGGCTTCAGCCCCAGCATTTT.

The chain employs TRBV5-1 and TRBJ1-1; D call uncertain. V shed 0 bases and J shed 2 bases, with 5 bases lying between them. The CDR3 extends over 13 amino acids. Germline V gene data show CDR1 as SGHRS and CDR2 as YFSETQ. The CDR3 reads CASSLAGNTEAFF. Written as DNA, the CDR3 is TGCGCCAGCAGCTTGGCTGGTAACACTGAAGCTTTCTTT.

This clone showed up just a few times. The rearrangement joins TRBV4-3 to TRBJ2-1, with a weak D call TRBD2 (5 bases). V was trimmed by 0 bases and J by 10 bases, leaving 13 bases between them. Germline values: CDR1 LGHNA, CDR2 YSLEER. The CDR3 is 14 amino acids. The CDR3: CASSQEVSALEQFF. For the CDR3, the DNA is TGCGCCAGCAGCCAAGAGGTTAGCGCGTTGGAGCAGTTCTTC.

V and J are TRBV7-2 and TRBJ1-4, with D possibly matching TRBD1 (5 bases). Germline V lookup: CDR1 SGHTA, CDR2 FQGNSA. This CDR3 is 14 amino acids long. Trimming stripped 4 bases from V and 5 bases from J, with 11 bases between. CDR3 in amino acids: CASSSRASNEKLFF. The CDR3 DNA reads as TGTGCCAGCAGCTCCAGGGCGTCAAATGAAAAACTGTTTTTT.